This TCR beta chain was sequenced during a study of post-analysis software for immune sequencing data. Unique molecular identifiers were carried by the TCR beta cDNA libraries. TCRdb itself ran the PCR reads through MiXCR, one entry per CDR3 protein. The sample has around 160,000 distinct CDR3 sequences, approximately 35% seen once; the top ten hold around 30%. The ends lost 9 bases at V and 4 bases at J; junction bases unmatched: 11. The CDR3 runs 16 residues. Germline V lookup: CDR1 ENHRY, CDR2 SYGVKD. This clonotype was recorded a few times. Sequencing was performed on blood, taken after autologous hematopoietic stem cell transplantation. The clonotype was recovered from a girl aged 10 to 17 with multiple sclerosis. The chain links TRBV10-3 to TRBJ2-3; 12 nucleotides align to TRBD2. CDR3 nucleotide sequence: TGTGCCATGGCTAGCGGGAGGGCCGGTTCGGCAGATACGCAGTATTTT. This encodes CAMASGRAGSADTQYF.